The 19 T cell receptor beta chains reported below all come from one sample, sequenced in a study of T cell responses to AZD1222 COVID-19 vaccine. Clones were sequenced by immunoSEQ multiplex PCR, and TCRdb holds only the in-frame ones, with some missing. The data hold 75,000 to 95,000 clones, with 90% to 95% observed a single time. Sequencing used peripheral blood, obtained on day 0 of MenACWY control vaccination. These receptors were obtained from an adult in good health.

This chain joins TRBV4-3 and TRBJ2-1; 7 nucleotides agree with TRBD1. With 3 bases clipped from V and 9 bases from J, the junction kept 11 bases outside the gene matches. In germline, CDR1 is LGHNA, CDR2 YSLEER. This CDR3 comprises 15 residues. The CDR3 DNA is TGCGCCAGCAGCCAGAGCTTACAGGGGCCGGGTGAGCAGTTCTTC. It is translated as CASSQSLQGPGEQFF.

The gene calls are TRBV13 and TRBJ2-3; 11 bases align to TRBD1. The length of the CDR3 is 18 residues. J lost 3 bases, V lost 1 base, and 9 bases had no gene match. Germline CDR1 PRHDT, CDR2 FYEKMQ (reference sequence). The DNA for the CDR3 is TGTGCCAGCAGCTTAGCTTCCGGGACAGGGGGGAGGACAGATACGCAGTATTTT. It codes for CASSLASGTGGRTDTQYF.

The chain's CDR3 is CASSPLGEQFF. The CDR3 DNA follows: TGTGCCAGCAGTCCTCTGGGTGAGCAGTTCTTC. The V gene is TRBV28, the J gene TRBJ2-1; D is undetermined. CDR1 is MDHEN and CDR2 is SYDVKM in the germline V gene. CDR3 length: 11 residues. Trimming took 5 bases from V and 9 from J, leaving 8 bases between them.

This clone has a handful of counts. This chain joins TRBV7-9 and TRBJ2-5; 7 bases match TRBD2. V gave up 0 bases and J gave up 5 bases; unmatched junction bases: 3. This CDR3 is 14 amino acids long. Germline CDR1 reads SEHNR; CDR2 reads FQNEAQ (reference sequence). This CDR3 is CASSLAGGIETQYF. Written as DNA, the CDR3 is TGTGCCAGCAGCTTAGCGGGAGGGATTGAGACCCAGTACTTC.

The chain links TRBV28 to TRBJ1-6, with D possibly TRBD1 on 6 matching bases. Germline values: CDR1 MDHEN, CDR2 SYDVKM. The CDR3 covers 13 residues. Trimming shortened V by 5 bases and J by 12 bases, and 14 bases separated the two germline ends. CDR3 sequence reads: CASSAAGAGPLHF. CDR3 coding DNA: TGTGCCAGCAGTGCAGCGGGGGCTGGACCCCTCCACTTT.

The rearrangement joins TRBV7-2 to TRBJ1-6, with a tentative D call TRBD1 (5 bases). Germline V gene data show CDR1 as SGHTA and CDR2 as FQGNSA. Trimming cost V 2 bases and J 10 bases, with 12 bases left between them. The CDR3 runs to 14 residues. For the CDR3, the DNA is TGTGCCAGCAGCTTAAAAGGGGTAGGGTCACCCCTCCACTTT. Translation gives CASSLKGVGSPLHF.

This clone was picked up one time. This chain connects TRBV7-3 to TRBJ2-5, with D possibly matching TRBD1 (6 bases). Germline CDR1 reads SGHTA; CDR2 reads FQGTGA. V gave up 1 base and J gave up 7 bases, with 19 bases separating them. This CDR3 spans 16 amino acids. The CDR3 sequence is CASSLKGGRTDGTQYF. CDR3 bases: TGTGCCAGCAGCTTAAAAGGGGGACGGACCGATGGGACCCAGTACTTC.

Of note for this clone: At one end, the junction sequence differs from germline, possibly due to a read error. The rearrangement links TRBV6-1 to TRBJ1-4, with TRBD1 matching over 10 bases. The germline V gene has CDR1 MNHNS and CDR2 SASEGT. This CDR3 has 14 residues. In DNA form, the CDR3 reads TGTGCCAGCAGCGAAGGGACAGGGGTGGAAAAACTGTTTTTT. It codes for CASSEGTGVEKLFF.

This clone was seen a single time. The V call is TRBV7-8, the J call TRBJ1-1, with D tentatively TRBD1 (6 bases). This CDR3 contains 13 residues. V lost 4 bases and J 7 bases, leaving 13 bases between the germline ends. The germline gives CDR1 SGHVS, CDR2 FQNEAQ. The CDR3 reads CASSSGHNIEAFF. CDR3 DNA: TGTGCCAGCAGCTCGGGACACAATATTGAAGCTTTCTTT.

The chain's CDR3 is CASRWTGTWETQYF. The DNA for the CDR3 is TGCGCCAGCAGGTGGACTGGGACCTGGGAGACCCAGTACTTC. The chain combines TRBV5-1 with TRBJ2-5; the D gene could be TRBD1 or TRBD2 (5 bases each). This CDR3 comprises 14 residues. The germline gives CDR1 SGHRS, CDR2 YFSETQ. V was clipped by 5 bases and J by 5 bases, with 16 bases between them.

V and J are TRBV9 and TRBJ1-2; TRBD1 aligns across 8 bases. J was trimmed by 13 bases and V by 1 base; bases with no gene match: 6. The germline gives CDR1 SGDLS, CDR2 YYNGEE. The CDR3 runs 12 residues. The CDR3 reads CASSVIGTGITF. The CDR3, as DNA: TGTGCCAGCAGCGTAATTGGGACAGGCATCACCTTC.

The chain links TRBV5-1 to TRBJ2-7, with D possibly matching TRBD1 (7 bases). This CDR3 comprises 16 residues. V was cut by 4 bases and J by 4 bases, with 21 bases left in between. Germline-derived CDR1 and CDR2 are SGHRS and YFSETQ. The CDR3 region is CASSSGGAGGKYEQYF. In nucleotides, the CDR3 is TGCGCCAGCAGCAGTGGAGGGGCAGGGGGTAAATACGAGCAGTACTTC.

CDR3 sequence reads: CASSFEATGWGFF. DNA for the CDR3: TGTGCCAGCAGTTTTGAGGCGACAGGGTGGGGTTTCTTT. The chain recombines TRBV28 with TRBJ1-1; 7 bases map to TRBD1. The CDR3 spans 13 residues. The V and J ends lost 3 bases and 13 bases, in that order; junction bases with no gene match: 11. The germline V gene has CDR1 MDHEN and CDR2 SYDVKM.

On this clone itself: One end of the junction varies from germline; a read error may be responsible. The V gene is TRBV5-6, the J gene TRBJ2-7; TRBD1 aligns across 8 bases. Germline V gene sequence: CDR1 SGHDT, CDR2 YYEEEE. The CDR3 runs 15 residues. The CDR3 sequence: CASSQTTARGRGRNF. The DNA of the CDR3 is TGTGCCAGCAGCCAGACAACCGCCAGGGGGCGAGGGAGGAACTTC.

The genes are TRBV28 and TRBJ2-2; D may correspond to TRBD1 or TRBD2 (5 bases each). This CDR3 has 14 residues. Trimming took off 2 bases at V and 9 bases at J, with 13 bases between the two ends. Germline CDR1 is MDHEN and CDR2 is SYDVKM. CDR3 loop: CASSLGGGVRELFF. The CDR3 nucleotides read TGTGCCAGCAGTTTAGGTGGGGGAGTCCGGGAGCTGTTTTTT.

The chain recombines TRBV29-1 with TRBJ2-5; a possible D gene is TRBD1 (6 bases). This CDR3 contains 13 residues. The V gene lost 3 bases and the J gene lost 2 bases, with 10 bases spanning the gap. CDR1 is SQVTM, CDR2 ANQGSEA, per germline. CDR3 bases: TGCAGCGTTGACAGACAGGAACAAGAGACCCAGTACTTC. Protein: CSVDRQEQETQYF.

J is TRBJ1-2 and V is TRBV19; no clear D gene. CDR1 is LNHDA, CDR2 SQIVND, per germline (reference sequence). Trimming shortened V by 1 base and J by 2 bases, and 8 bases separated the two germline ends. CDR3 length equals 14 residues. The CDR3 nucleotides are TGTGCCAGTAGTATAGCCGCCAAGAACTATGGCTACACCTTC. Translating it yields CASSIAAKNYGYTF.

The V gene is TRBV18, the J gene TRBJ2-3; TRBD2 matches 8 bases. From germline, CDR1 is KGHSH and CDR2 LQKENI. The junction had 7 bases not matched to a gene; V was cut back by 4 bases and J by 1 base. CDR3 length: 16 amino acids. CDR3 loop: CASSLSSGSGTDTQYF. CDR3 bases: TGTGCCAGCTCACTATCGAGCGGGAGTGGCACAGATACGCAGTATTTT.

This clone was picked up one time. V and J are TRBV29-1 and TRBJ1-4; D is uncertain. Germline assignment: CDR1 SQVTM and CDR2 ANQGSEA. V lost 4 bases and J 5 bases, leaving 11 bases between the germline ends. CDR3 length: 13 amino acids. CDR3 coding DNA: TGCAGCGTTGGAAGCGACGGGAATGAAAAACTGTTTTTT. The encoded protein is CSVGSDGNEKLFF.